What follows is one T cell receptor beta chain and its context. Its target is not known. This specimen belongs to a study of CD8 T cells in Susac syndrome. Whole-study results and caveats: No clonal expansion appeared among CD4+ T cells in Susac patients.

CD8+ and CD4+ T cells from blood underwent TCR beta sequencing. Under recently defined diagnostic criteria, the patients with Susac syndrome qualified as having definite or probable disease. The RNA, about 0.5 to 1 ug, was put through reverse transcription using random hexamers. TCR beta CDR3 was amplified by immunoSEQ covering 54 Vbeta and 13 Jbeta. A single record per CDR3 protein comes from TCRdb applying MiXCR to the immunoSEQ multiplex PCR reads. This sample carries 95,000 to 150,000 distinct CDR3 sequences, 96% of them seen once, and the ten largest clones take less than 0.15%. This CDR3 region has 15 residues. Germline V gene lookup returns CDR1 MNHEY and CDR2 SMNVEV (reference sequence). V was clipped by 0 bases and J by 6 bases, with 12 bases between them.

Sequenced sample: CD4+ T cells from PBMCs. This TCR came from a human donor with Susac syndrome. The chain has TRBV27 and TRBJ2-1; D unresolved. CDR3 loop: CASSLSYSRSNEQFF. Here the CDR3 DNA reads TGTGCCAGCAGTTTATCGTACTCCCGATCCAATGAGCAGTTCTTC.